This T cell receptor beta chain originates from a study of cytomegalovirus exposure and HLA in healthy donors (dated by TCRdb to 2016 to 2017). Describing the broader study: According to an earlier analysis of 587 of the donors, 150 million to 200 million T cells yielded 100 million or so unique TCR beta sequences and 276 Gb of sequence data. Around 320 gigabases of sequencing data and around 87 million unique TCR sequences were included in an early release covering roughly 700 HLA-typed donors. Of the approximately 400 genotyped donors, over 65% fell in the genetic ancestry cluster associated with self-reported Caucasian donors. The study aimed to test whether signatures of past pathogen exposure could be identified by cataloging public T cell receptors. The study used immunosequencing to profile the T cell repertoires of hundreds of subjects and linked those repertoires to cytomegalovirus serostatus. Besides the first cohort of 500 to 700 subjects, a separate validation cohort made up of about 120 different subjects was used. High-throughput TCR immunosequencing, statistical association of individual TCRs with disease status, and machine learning were combined to predict cytomegalovirus infection status. In a later analysis, previously published TCR beta repertoires from 666 donors were re-analyzed and high-resolution HLA genotyping was added so that TCR occurrence patterns could be studied. The later analysis used no new phenotypic data to find candidate immune exposures, relying instead on TCR beta sequences and their occurrence across donors. In an earlier analysis of several hundred of the donors, high-throughput TCR beta sequencing was used to judge whether each TCR beta V gene segment behaved as functional or pseudogenic. Alongside the repertoire data, information on donor age, sex, ethnicity and CMV serostatus was compiled. Genome-wide SNP genotypes for about 65% of the roughly 670 donors were used in a later genetic analysis, which treated that subset as a discovery cohort. Every repertoire in the discovery cohort had been generated on one and the same sequencing platform. Class I and class II HLA loci were covered by the typing at four-digit resolution. Typing coverage varied by locus: roughly 620-630 donors for A, B, C, DRB1 and DQB1; more than 500 for DQA1; over 600 for DPA1; under 490 for DPB1. About five DR-DQ haplotypes were treated as single units for association and clustering because of strong linkage in the cohort. Across around 400 genotyped donors of the cohort, an average of about 240,000 unique TCR beta nucleotide sequences per donor were sequenced, and 15% to 20% of those sequences were non-productive.

The cohort consisted of 666 healthy bone marrow donors. At the time of sampling, all cohort members were nominally healthy, though unrecorded immune exposures were likely present. The donor tested CMV seropositive, placing the donor among the roughly 300 seropositive members of the cohort. Each donor provided a peripheral blood sample, and peripheral blood mononuclear cells were used for TCR beta sequencing. Genomic DNA extraction from the blood cell samples was performed with the Qiagen DNeasy Blood Extraction Kit. General findings and caveats noted by the study authors: This cohort had only TCR beta chains sequenced, and the lack of alpha or paired-chain data limited which features could be detected. In a later analysis, TCR association rates were found to vary across HLA loci, with the most associated TCRs seen for DRB1 alleles and the fewest for HLA-C alleles. In a later analysis, 16,951 TCR beta sequences were associated with specific HLA alleles at a false discovery rate of 0.05. Immune exposure information for the cohort was limited to CMV serostatus. When HLA alleles, especially DR and DQ, strongly co-occurred, TCR associations were difficult to assign to individual alleles. The study listed 150 to 200 TCR beta chains as associated with cytomegalovirus. Across donors, most TCR sequences were observed very rarely, whereas some public TCRs were present in many individuals. Because counts were too low, about 18 rarely observed V segments, including chromosome 9 orphons, were excluded from the earlier analysis of 587 of the donors. A further reported finding was that TCR beta sequences accurately predicted the HLA-A and HLA-B alleles for most subjects in the first cohort. A later genetic analysis reported fewer N-insertions in productive TCRs among donors in an Asian-associated ancestry cluster than the approximately 700-donor mean. An association between a missense DCLRE1C variant and V-gene and J-gene trimming of TCR beta chains was found in a later genetic analysis and replicated in an independent cohort. Correlated functional status among segregating V segments might reflect linkage disequilibrium, but an unknown experimental factor could not be ruled out. According to the authors, the approach could potentially be generalized to other disease states and immunological phenotypes. Broadly in line with IMGT annotations, most TCR beta V segments showed up in productive rearrangements about 87% or about 30% of the time in an earlier analysis of around 600 of the donors. In vitro tests confirmed that a few of the cytomegalovirus-associated TCR beta chains recognize cytomegalovirus antigens. Because HLA typing was unavailable for some donors at each locus, only the typed subset was used in association tests. A later analysis found that most CMV-associated TCR beta chains appeared HLA-restricted, with HLA associations seemingly driven largely by CMV exposure. According to a later analysis, parvovirus B19, influenza, CMV and Epstein-Barr virus appeared linked to several top co-occurrence clusters. In both the original and validation cohorts, the classifier was reported to diagnose cytomegalovirus status with high specificity and sensitivity. A later analysis found that HLA-associated TCR beta chains were more clonally expanded and had lower generation probabilities than equally common non-associated chains. Sequencing depth was assumed to be roughly uniform across donors in the presence/absence analyses, though that assumption may not hold. A group of highly shared sequence variants was considered likely to be a technical artifact of the sequencing pipeline.

Libraries were built with the immunoSEQ multiplex PCR assay. For the multiplex PCR, a mixture combining 60 forward primers for TCR Vbeta segments and 13 reverse primers for TCR Jbeta segments was used. The CDR3 region of rearranged TCR beta genes was amplified from genomic DNA by a multiplex PCR assay. On the Illumina HiSeq System, the amplified TCR beta libraries were sequenced as 87-base-pair reads. Per the original workflow: Across the roughly 700 repertoires, a later analysis counted some 80 million unique TCR beta chains, around 11 million of which were shared by at least two donors. Raw reads were error-corrected and collapsed into unique sequences with a nearest-neighbor algorithm that merged closely related sequences to remove PCR and sequencing errors. CDR3 sequences were aligned to IMGT reference sequences to assign V, D and J gene segments. For a sequence to be retained, a match of at least six nucleotides was required to both a V gene segment and a J gene segment. Rearrangements were classified as productive when the CDR3 lacked stop codons and remained in frame with V and J, and all other rearrangements were classified as non-productive. Following IMGT convention, CDR3 was defined as the stretch from the second conserved V-encoded cysteine up to the conserved J-encoded phenylalanine. The earlier analysis of about 610 of the donors excluded sequences that lacked an unambiguous match to a single V gene segment. An earlier analysis of about 590 of the donors classified V segments as functional when productive rearrangements were above 56.7% and as segregating when the standard deviation between donors was above 5%. To diagnose cytomegalovirus status from the catalog of TCR beta chain sequences, a statistical classification framework was built. In a later analysis, V and J genes were assigned by comparing TCR nucleotide sequences against IMGT/GENE-DB human TR gene sequences. Using the TCRdist pipeline, a later analysis assigned CDR3 sequences along with most-parsimonious VDJ recombination scenarios. In a later analysis, every TCR beta chain was defined by the combination of its CDR3 amino acid sequence and its V-gene family, and reads without a unique V-gene family were dropped. As a way to deal with suspected cross-contamination and a sequencing artifact, a later analysis dropped more than 500 nucleotide sequences that were highly shared and had low generation probability. For each public chain, a later analysis derived a clonal expansion index from normalized ranks of inferred template counts within each repertoire. In a later analysis, generation probabilities were computed with a VDJ recombination model fitted to out-of-frame rearrangements, and the resulting probabilities were checked against IGoR. In a later analysis, TCR-TCR, TCR-HLA and TCR-CMV co-occurrence was scored with hypergeometric tests, and a repertoire-size bias correction was applied to TCR pairs. In a later analysis, false discovery rates were estimated by permuting HLA or CMV assignments 20 times. In a later analysis, co-occurring TCRs were grouped using DBSCAN, and TCRdist sequence similarity was added for clustering within HLA-allele-positive subsets. Co-occurrence clustering excluded repertoires with fewer than 30,000 or more than 120,000 public chains, plus five with anomalous nucleotide sharing. Imported from immuneACCESS, the table was reduced by TCRdb to in-frame sequences with V and J called. These copies leave out some clones; in studies compared against another copy, an unresolved V gene accounts for under half, and the cause of the remainder is not known. V and J calls plus clone size are reproduced from that table; the DNA served to infer D and trimming. The sample contains roughly 150,000 clones, roughly 70% of them found a single time. Under 7% of the sample goes to the ten largest clones.

A single count supports this clone. The clone's antigen remains unknown. Base qualities are not provided; no much larger clone lies one nucleotide away. Specimen: PBMCs. The receptor comes from a woman in her late teens or twenties in good health and CMV-seropositive.

CDR3 sequence: CSVGPLGADEQFF. The nucleotide sequence reads TGCAGCGTTGGACCCCTTGGGGCGGATGAGCAGTTCTTC. This chain is built from TRBV29-1 and TRBJ2-1; TRBD1 is a possible D gene, resting on 5 matching bases. V and J are truncated by 4 bases and 8 bases respectively, leaving an intervening sequence of 15 bases. Sequences SQVTM (CDR1) and ANQGSEA (CDR2) are obtained from the germline V gene. From cysteine to phenylalanine, the CDR3 is 13 amino acids long. Left in the record is the CDR3 DNA by itself, 39 bases read in frame from the first base.